What follows describes a single T cell receptor (beta chain). TCRdb processed the 5' RACE reads anew with MiXCR; each CDR3 protein has one entry. The data contain 96,000 or so distinct CDR3 sequences, roughly 10% of them seen just once; the ten biggest clones take up over 15%. Germline V gene lookup returns CDR1 MNHNS and CDR2 SASEGT. Trimming cost V 6 bases and J 6 bases, with 15 bases left between them. CDR3 length equals 13 residues. This specimen belongs to a study of T cells after yellow fever vaccination. Study as a whole: Some fractions had low cell numbers, and these were prepared with SMART-Seq v4 Ultra Low Input.

General observations from the study: The secondary response was weaker but peaked faster, day 5 versus 15.

The sample was CD8+ T cells not binding an NS4B(214-222) dextramer, sorted from PBMCs, taken roughly 14 days after the first yellow fever vaccination. The rearrangement uses TRBV6-1 and TRBJ2-7; D assignment may be TRBD1 or TRBD2 (5 bases each). This sequence originates from a man younger than 30 who received the YFV17D yellow fever vaccine. CDR3 nucleotide sequence: TGTGCCAGCAGCCCACACAGGCTAGCCGAGCAGTACGTC. This sequence encodes CASSPHRLAEQYV.